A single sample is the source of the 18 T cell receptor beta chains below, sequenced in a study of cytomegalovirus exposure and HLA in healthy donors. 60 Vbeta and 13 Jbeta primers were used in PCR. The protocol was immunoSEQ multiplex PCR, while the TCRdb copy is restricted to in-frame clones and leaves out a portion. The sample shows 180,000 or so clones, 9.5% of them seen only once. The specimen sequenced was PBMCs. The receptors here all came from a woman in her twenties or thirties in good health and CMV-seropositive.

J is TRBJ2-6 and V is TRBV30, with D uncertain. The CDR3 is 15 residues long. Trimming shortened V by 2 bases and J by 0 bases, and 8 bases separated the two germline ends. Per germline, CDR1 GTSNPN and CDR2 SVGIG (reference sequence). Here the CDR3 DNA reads TGTGCCTGGAGTAGTGTGAGCTCTGGGGCCAACGTCCTGACTTTC. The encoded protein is CAWSSVSSGANVLTF.

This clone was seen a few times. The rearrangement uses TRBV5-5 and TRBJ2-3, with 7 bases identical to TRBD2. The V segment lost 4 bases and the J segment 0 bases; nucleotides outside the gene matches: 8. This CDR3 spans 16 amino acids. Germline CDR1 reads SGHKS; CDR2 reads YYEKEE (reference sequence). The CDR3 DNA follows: TGTGCCAGCAGCCCTATAACTAGCGTGAGCACAGATACGCAGTATTTT. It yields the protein CASSPITSVSTDTQYF.

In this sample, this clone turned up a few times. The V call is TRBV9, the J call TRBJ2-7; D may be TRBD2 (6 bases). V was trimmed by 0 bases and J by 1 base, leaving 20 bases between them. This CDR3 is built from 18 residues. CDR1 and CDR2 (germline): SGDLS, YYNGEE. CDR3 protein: CASSVGNSRGGVSYEQYF. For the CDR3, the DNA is TGTGCCAGCAGCGTAGGTAACAGCCGAGGCGGGGTTTCCTACGAGCAGTACTTC.

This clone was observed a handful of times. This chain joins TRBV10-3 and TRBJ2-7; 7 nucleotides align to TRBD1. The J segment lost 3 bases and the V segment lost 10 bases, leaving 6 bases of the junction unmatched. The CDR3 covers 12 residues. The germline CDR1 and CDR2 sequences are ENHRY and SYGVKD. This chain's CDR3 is CATGGFGYEQYF. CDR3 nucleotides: TGTGCCACAGGGGGATTCGGCTACGAGCAGTACTTC.

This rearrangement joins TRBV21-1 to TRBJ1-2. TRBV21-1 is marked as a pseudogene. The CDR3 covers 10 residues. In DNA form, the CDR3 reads TGTGCCAACTACGTAAAAGGCTACACCTTC. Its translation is CANYVKGYTF.

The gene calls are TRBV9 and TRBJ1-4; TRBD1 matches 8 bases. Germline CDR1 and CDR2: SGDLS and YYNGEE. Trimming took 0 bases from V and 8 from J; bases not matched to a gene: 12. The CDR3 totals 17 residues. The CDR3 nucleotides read TGTGCCAGCAGCGTAGCTGGCCGTGGACAGGGTGGCGAAAAACTGTTTTTT. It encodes CASSVAGRGQGGEKLFF.

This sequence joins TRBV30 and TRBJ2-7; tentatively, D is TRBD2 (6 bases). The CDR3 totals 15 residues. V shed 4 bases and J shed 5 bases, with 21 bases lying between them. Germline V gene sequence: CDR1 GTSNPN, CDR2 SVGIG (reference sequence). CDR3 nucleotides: TGTGCCTGGATCGGACCGGAGGGATTGGAGAACGAGCAGTACTTC. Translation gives CAWIGPEGLENEQYF.

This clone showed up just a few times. DNA for the CDR3: TGTGCCAGCAGCCCCGAGAGCGGGGCCTACAATGAGCAGTTCTTC. It codes for CASSPESGAYNEQFF. The chain uses TRBV7-2 and TRBJ2-1, with TRBD2 matching 7 bases. Germline V lookup: CDR1 SGHTA, CDR2 FQGNSA. V was pared by 5 bases and J by 2 bases, with 6 bases of the junction left unmatched. CDR3 length: 15 residues.

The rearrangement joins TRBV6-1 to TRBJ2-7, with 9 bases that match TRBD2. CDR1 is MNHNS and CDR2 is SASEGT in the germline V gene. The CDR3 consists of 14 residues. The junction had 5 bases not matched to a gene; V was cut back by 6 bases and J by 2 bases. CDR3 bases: TGTGCCAGCAGGGTAGCGGGAGCGCCCTACGAGCAGTACTTC. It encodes CASRVAGAPYEQYF.

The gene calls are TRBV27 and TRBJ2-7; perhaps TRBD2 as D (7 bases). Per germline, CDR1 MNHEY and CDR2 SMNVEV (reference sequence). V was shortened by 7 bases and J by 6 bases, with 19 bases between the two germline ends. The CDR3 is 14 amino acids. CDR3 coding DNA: TGTGCCAGCAATCAGCAGGGAGGGGGTTTCGAGCAGTACTTC. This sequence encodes CASNQQGGGFEQYF.

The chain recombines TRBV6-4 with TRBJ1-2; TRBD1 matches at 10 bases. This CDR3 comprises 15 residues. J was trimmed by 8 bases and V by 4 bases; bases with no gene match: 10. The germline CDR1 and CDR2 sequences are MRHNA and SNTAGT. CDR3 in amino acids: CASSGGTGTGEGYTF. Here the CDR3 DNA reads TGTGCCAGCAGTGGCGGAACCGGGACAGGGGAAGGCTACACCTTC.

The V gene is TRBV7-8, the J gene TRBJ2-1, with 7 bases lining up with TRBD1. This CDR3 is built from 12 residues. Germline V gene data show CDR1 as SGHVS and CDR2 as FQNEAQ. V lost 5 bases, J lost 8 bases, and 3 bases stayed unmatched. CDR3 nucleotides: TGTGCCAGCAGCCTCAGGGGGTATGAGCAGTTCTTC. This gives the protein CASSLRGYEQFF.

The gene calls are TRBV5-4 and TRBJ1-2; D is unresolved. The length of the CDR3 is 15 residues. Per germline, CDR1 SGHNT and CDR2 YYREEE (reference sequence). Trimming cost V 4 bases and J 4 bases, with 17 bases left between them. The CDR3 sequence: CASSLRGAAGYGYTF. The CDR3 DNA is TGTGCCAGCAGCCTTCGGGGTGCAGCAGGCTATGGCTACACCTTC.

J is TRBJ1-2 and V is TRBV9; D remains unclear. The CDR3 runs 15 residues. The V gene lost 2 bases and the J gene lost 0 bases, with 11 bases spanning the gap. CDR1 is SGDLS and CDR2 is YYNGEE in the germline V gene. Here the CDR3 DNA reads TGTGCCAGCAGCGTTACAGCTCTTGCTAACTATGGCTACACCTTC. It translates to CASSVTALANYGYTF.

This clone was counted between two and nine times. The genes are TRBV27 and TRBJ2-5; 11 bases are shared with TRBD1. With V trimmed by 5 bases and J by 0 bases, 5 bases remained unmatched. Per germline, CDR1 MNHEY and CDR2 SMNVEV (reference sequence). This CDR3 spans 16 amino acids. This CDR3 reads CASSRGDRGYQETQYF. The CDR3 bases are TGTGCCAGCAGTCGGGGGGACAGGGGGTACCAAGAGACCCAGTACTTC.

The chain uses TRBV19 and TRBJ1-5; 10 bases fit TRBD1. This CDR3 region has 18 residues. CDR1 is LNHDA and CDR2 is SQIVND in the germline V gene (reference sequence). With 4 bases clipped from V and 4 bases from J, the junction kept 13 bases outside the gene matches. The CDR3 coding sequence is TGTGCCAGTAGTACCCCCCGGGACAGGGGTATAGGGAATCAGCCCCAGCATTTT. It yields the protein CASSTPRDRGIGNQPQHF.

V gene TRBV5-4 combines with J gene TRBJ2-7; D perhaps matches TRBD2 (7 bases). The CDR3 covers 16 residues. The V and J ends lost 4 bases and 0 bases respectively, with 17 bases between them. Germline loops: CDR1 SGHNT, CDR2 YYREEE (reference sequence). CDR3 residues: CASSRGGNFLSYEQYF. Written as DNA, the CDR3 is TGTGCCAGCAGCAGGGGGGGTAACTTTCTCTCCTACGAGCAGTACTTC.

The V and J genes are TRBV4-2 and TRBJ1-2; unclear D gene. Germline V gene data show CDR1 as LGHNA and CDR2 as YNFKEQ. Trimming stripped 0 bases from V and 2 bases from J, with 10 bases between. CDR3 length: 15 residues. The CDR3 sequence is CASSQERWVNYGYTF. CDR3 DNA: TGTGCCAGCAGCCAAGAGAGGTGGGTCAACTATGGCTACACCTTC.